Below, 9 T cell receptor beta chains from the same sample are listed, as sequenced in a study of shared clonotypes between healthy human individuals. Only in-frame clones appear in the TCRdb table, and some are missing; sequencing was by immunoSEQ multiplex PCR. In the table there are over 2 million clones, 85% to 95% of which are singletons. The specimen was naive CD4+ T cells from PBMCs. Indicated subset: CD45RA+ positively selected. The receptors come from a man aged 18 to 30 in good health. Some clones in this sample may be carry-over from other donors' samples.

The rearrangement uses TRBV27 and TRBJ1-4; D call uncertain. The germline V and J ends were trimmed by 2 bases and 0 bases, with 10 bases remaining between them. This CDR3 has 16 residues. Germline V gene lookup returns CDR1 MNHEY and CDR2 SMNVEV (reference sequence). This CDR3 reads CASSLRGLATNEKLFF. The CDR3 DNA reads TGTGCCAGCAGTTTACGAGGGCTTGCAACTAATGAAAAACTGTTTTTT.

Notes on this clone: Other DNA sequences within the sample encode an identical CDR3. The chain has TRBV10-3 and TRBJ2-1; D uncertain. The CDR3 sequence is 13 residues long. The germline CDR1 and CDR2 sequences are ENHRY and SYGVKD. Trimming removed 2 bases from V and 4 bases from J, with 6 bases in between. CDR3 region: CAISELVYNEQFF. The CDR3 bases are TGTGCCATCAGTGAGCTGGTTTACAATGAGCAGTTCTTC.

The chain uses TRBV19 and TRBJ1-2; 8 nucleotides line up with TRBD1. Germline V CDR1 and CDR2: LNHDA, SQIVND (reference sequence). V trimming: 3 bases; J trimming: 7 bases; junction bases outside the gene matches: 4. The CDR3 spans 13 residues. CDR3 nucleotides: TGTGCCAGTAGTATTCAGGGGGCCGTTGGCTACACCTTC. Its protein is CASSIQGAVGYTF.

The CDR3 DNA follows: TGTGCCACCAGCAGTCGCCCTTTGGACCCAAGACTACACAATGAAAAACTGTTTTTT. This gives the protein CATSSRPLDPRLHNEKLFF. The chain is built from TRBV15 and TRBJ1-4; D unclear. The CDR3 length is 19 residues. Germline CDR1 is LNHNV and CDR2 is YYDKDF (reference sequence). The V gene lost 3 bases and the J gene lost 5 bases, with 25 bases spanning the gap.

DNA of the CDR3: TGTGCCTGGAGTAACAAGGACAGGGGGCTGTACGAGCAGTACTTC. The encoded protein is CAWSNKDRGLYEQYF. The chain joins TRBV30 to TRBJ2-7; 11 nucleotides line up with TRBD1. With V trimmed by 2 bases and J by 4 bases, 7 bases remained unmatched. The CDR3 has 15 amino acids. The germline CDR1 and CDR2 sequences are GTSNPN and SVGIG (reference sequence). Based on the CDR3 plus reference TRBV30 and TRBJ2-7, the full variable domain is SQTIHQWPATLVQPVGSPLSLECTVEGTSNPNLYWYRQAAGRGLQLLFYSVGIGQISSEVPQNLSASRPQDRQFILSSKKLLLSDSGFYLCAWSNKDRGLYEQYFGPGTRLTVT.

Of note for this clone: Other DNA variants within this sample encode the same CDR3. The CDR3 region has the DNA TGCGCCAGCAGCTTGGATCCCGGTGGGATCTCCTACGAGCAGTACTTC. This encodes CASSLDPGGISYEQYF. V usage is TRBV5-1 and J usage is TRBJ2-7; no firm D call. V was clipped by 0 bases and J by 0 bases, with 13 bases between them. The CDR3 is 16 residues long. CDR1 is SGHRS and CDR2 is YFSETQ in the germline V gene.

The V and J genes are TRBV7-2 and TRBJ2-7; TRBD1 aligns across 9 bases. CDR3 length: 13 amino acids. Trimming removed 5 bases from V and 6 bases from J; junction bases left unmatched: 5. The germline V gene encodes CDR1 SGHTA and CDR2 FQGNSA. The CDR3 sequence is CASSRGQGGEQYF. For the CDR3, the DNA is TGTGCCAGCAGCCGGGGACAGGGTGGCGAGCAGTACTTC.

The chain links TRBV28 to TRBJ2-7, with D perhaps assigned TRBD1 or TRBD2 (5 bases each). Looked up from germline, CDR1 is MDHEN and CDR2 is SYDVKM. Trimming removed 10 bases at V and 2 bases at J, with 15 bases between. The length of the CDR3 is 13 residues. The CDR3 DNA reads TGTGCCACATCGCCCGGGACCACCTACGAGCAGTACTTC. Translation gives CATSPGTTYEQYF.

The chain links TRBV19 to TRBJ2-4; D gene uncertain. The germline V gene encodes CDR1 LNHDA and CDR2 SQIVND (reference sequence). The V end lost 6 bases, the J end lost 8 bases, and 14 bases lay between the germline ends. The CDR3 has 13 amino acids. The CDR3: CASRYSATHIQYF. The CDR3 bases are TGTGCCAGTAGATACTCAGCTACCCACATTCAGTACTTC.